This record concerns one T cell receptor (beta chain) sequence. Per germline, CDR1 MNHNS and CDR2 SASEGT. J was trimmed by 4 bases and V by 7 bases; bases with no gene match: 6. The CDR3 contains 14 residues. As it was prepared, the TCRbeta library received unique molecular identifiers. One entry per CDR3 protein results from TCRdb running MiXCR on the PCR reads. The sample has fewer than 700,000 distinct CDR3 sequences; about 23% are singletons. The sample comes from a study of T-cell reconstitution after alpha-beta-depleted transplantation in children. The sequence derives from a boy under two years old who had a stem cell transplant for acute myeloid leukemia, so the T cells may come from the graft donor. V usage is TRBV6-1 and J usage is TRBJ2-1, with TRBD2 identical over 8 bases. The sequencing used PBMCs, mostly from graft donor cells, collected 360 days after TCRalphabeta/CD19-depleted stem cell transplant. This CDR3 is CASTTSGSYNEQFF. The DNA for the CDR3 is TGTGCCAGCACTACTAGCGGATCATACAATGAGCAGTTCTTC.